This T cell receptor (beta chain) was sequenced in a study of T cells after somatic rescue of genetic block (dated by TCRdb to the early 2020s). Some background on the complete study: The study assessed how robust, over the long term, a T-cell system was when the system had developed through somatic rescue of a genetic block in T-cell development.

Library prep was done by the immunoSEQ multiplex PCR assay. Imported from immuneACCESS, the table was reduced by TCRdb to in-frame sequences with V and J called. These copies leave out some clones; in studies compared against another copy, an unresolved V gene accounts for under half, and the cause of the remainder is not known. The sample table records over 95,000 clones; 85% to 95% of these occur just once. The ten largest clones take up approximately 1.4% of the sample. Notes on this clone: Its antigen is unknown. Per-nucleotide qualities are absent, and no much larger clonotype sits a single base away.

The trim is 8 bases for V and 4 bases for J, with a gap of 17 bases between the germline ends. Its CDR3 holds 14 amino acids, cysteine through phenylalanine. Solely the CDR3 DNA is kept, with 42 bases framed from the first base. The germline V gene (reference sequence) sets CDR1 to LNHDA and CDR2 to SQIVND. The receptor comes from a woman under 30. The rearranged segments are TRBV19 and TRBJ1-2, with TRBD1 as a weak D call on 6 bases. Sequenced sample: peripheral blood mononuclear cells (PBMCs). The DNA is TGTGCCAGTCAGCCAGGGGAGCGGACCTATGGCTACACCTTC. Its protein is CASQPGERTYGYTF.